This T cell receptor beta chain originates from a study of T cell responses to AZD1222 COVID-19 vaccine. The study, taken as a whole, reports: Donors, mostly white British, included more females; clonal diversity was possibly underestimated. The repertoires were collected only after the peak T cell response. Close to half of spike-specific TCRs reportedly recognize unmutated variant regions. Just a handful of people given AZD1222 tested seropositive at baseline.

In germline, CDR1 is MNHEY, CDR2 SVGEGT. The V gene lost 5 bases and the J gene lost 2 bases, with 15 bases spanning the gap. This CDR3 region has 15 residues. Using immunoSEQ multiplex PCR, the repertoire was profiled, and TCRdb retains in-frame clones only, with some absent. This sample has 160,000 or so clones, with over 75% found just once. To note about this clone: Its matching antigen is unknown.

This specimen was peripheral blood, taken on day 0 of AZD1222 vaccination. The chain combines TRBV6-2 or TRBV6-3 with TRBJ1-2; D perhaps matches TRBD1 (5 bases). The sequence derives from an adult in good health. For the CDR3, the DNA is TGTGCCAGCAGTCAAGGCGGGGGAGTGAACTATGGCTACACCTTC. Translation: CASSQGGGVNYGYTF.